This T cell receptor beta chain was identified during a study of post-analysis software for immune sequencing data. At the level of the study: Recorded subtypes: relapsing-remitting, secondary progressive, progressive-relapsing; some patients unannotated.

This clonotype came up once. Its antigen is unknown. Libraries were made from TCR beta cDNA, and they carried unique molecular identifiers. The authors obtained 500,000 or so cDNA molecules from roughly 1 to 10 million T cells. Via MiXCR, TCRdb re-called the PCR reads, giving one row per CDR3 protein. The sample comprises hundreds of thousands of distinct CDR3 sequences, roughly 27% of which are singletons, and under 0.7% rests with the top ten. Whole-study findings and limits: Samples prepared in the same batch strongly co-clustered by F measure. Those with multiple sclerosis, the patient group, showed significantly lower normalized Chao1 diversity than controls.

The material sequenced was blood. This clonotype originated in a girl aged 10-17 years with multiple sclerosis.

For the CDR3, the DNA is TGTGCCCGCCTCCCCTGGAGAGATCAACCCTACGAGCAGTACTTC. Protein sequence: CARLPWRDQPYEQYF. The chain combines TRBV2 with TRBJ2-7; no clear D gene. Germline V gene data show CDR1 as SNHLY and CDR2 as FYNNEI. Between the trimmed V and J ends, which lost 11 bases and 2 bases, there was a span of 22 bases. CDR3 length: 15 residues.